This T cell receptor beta chain came from a study of PD-1 blockade in mismatch repair-deficient tumors. Study as a whole: All were previously treated, progressing patients with about twelve mismatch repair-deficient cancer types. Study conclusions and caveats: Rapid post-treatment expansion, then contraction, generally preceding radiologic response, marked tumor-resident clones.

The table came from immunoSEQ multiplex PCR; TCRdb's copy has only in-frame clones and leaves some out. Counted here are some 120,000 clones, almost 90% occurring once; the ten biggest clones make up 12%. This clone was detected a few times. Its antigen remains unidentified. The CDR3 consists of 14 residues. Germline values: CDR1 SGHVS, CDR2 FQNEAQ. V was pared by 0 bases and J by 5 bases, with 0 bases of the junction left unmatched. The receptor comes from an adult with mismatch repair-deficient cancer. This material consisted of peripheral blood, taken approximately 70 weeks after starting pembrolizumab. V usage is TRBV7-8 and J usage is TRBJ2-7, with TRBD1 matching over 11 bases. DNA of the CDR3: TGTGCCAGCAGCTTAGCGGACAGGGGGCACGAGCAGTACTTC. Amino acid sequence: CASSLADRGHEQYF.